The 9 T cell receptor beta chains presented below share a single source sample, sequenced in a study of blood T cell repertoires in COVID-19. This table comes from immunoSEQ multiplex PCR, and its TCRdb copy is limited to in-frame clones, with some not included. The data contain 200,000 to 250,000 clones, 70% to 85% of them singletons. Sequencing was carried out using peripheral blood. The receptors come from a human donor in a cohort sampled during active COVID-19.

This clone was found once. The chain links TRBV6-5 to TRBJ2-7; TRBD1 is a possible D gene (6 bases). The germline V gene has CDR1 MNHEY and CDR2 SVGAGI. The CDR3 is made up of 13 amino acids. The V gene lost 6 bases and the J gene lost 0 bases, with 9 bases spanning the gap. The CDR3 here is CASRQTGSYEQYF. CDR3 in DNA: TGTGCCAGCAGGCAGACAGGCTCCTACGAGCAGTACTTC.

The chain recombines TRBV27 with TRBJ2-7, with D unclear. Germline CDR1 reads MNHEY; CDR2 reads SMNVEV (reference sequence). The CDR3 sequence is 14 residues long. V lost 8 bases, J lost 3 bases, and 17 bases lay in between. CDR3 DNA: TGTGCCAGCCTTGCCCCGAGCCCATACTACGAGCAGTACTTC. Its protein product is CASLAPSPYYEQYF.

About this clone itself: The germline gene is not matched at one end of the junction; a read error may be the cause. The chain links TRBV5-1 to TRBJ2-7, with 11 bases identical to TRBD1. The germline V gene has CDR1 SGHRS and CDR2 YFSETQ. The CDR3 sequence is 12 residues long. The DNA for the CDR3 is TGCGCCAGCAGCCCGGGACAGGGGGAGCGGTACTTC. It translates to CASSPGQGERYF.

This clone was detected a few times. The same CDR3 is also encoded by other DNA sequences in this sample. V is TRBV2 and J is TRBJ1-5; D is unclear. CDR1 SNHLY and CDR2 FYNNEI come from the germline V gene. CDR3 length: 13 residues. The V gene lost 5 bases and the J gene lost 2 bases, with 7 bases spanning the gap. CDR3 coding DNA: TGTGCCAGCAGTCGAGAAGGCAATCAGCCCCAGCATTTT. The encoded protein is CASSREGNQPQHF.

This chain uses TRBV24-1 with TRBJ2-4; D is uncertain. The CDR3 consists of 13 residues. CDR1 is KGHDR, CDR2 SFDVKD, per germline. V lost 3 bases and J 0 bases, leaving 2 bases between the germline ends. CDR3 bases: TGTGCCACCAGTGATCTAGCCAAAAACATTCAGTACTTC. Translating gives CATSDLAKNIQYF.

V and J are TRBV30 and TRBJ2-3; tentative D call: TRBD2 (5 bases). This CDR3 is built from 15 residues. Germline loops: CDR1 GTSNPN, CDR2 SVGIG (reference sequence). Trimming pared 1 base from V and 0 bases from J, leaving 11 bases between. The CDR3 is CAWSGVGLSTDTQYF. The DNA of the CDR3 is TGTGCCTGGAGTGGTGTAGGACTGAGCACAGATACGCAGTATTTT.

The V gene is TRBV7-2, the J gene TRBJ2-5, with TRBD2 matching 7 bases. The CDR3 is 18 amino acids. CDR1 is SGHTA and CDR2 is FQGNSA in the germline V gene. The junction had 19 bases not matched to a gene; V was cut back by 5 bases and J by 4 bases. CDR3 sequence reads: CASSHLTPLGGGRETQYF. CDR3 coding DNA: TGTGCCAGCAGCCACCTCACACCCCTTGGCGGCGGGAGAGAGACCCAGTACTTC.

The V and J genes are TRBV29-1 and TRBJ1-1, with unresolved D. Trimming took off 0 bases at V and 6 bases at J, with 8 bases between the two ends. Germline V gene sequence: CDR1 SQVTM, CDR2 ANQGSEA. The CDR3 covers 12 residues. In nucleotides, the CDR3 is TGCAGCGTTGAAGATCAGAGGGCTGAAGCTTTCTTT. Translating it yields CSVEDQRAEAFF.

This clone turned up a few times. V gene TRBV10-2 combines with J gene TRBJ1-2, with 8 nucleotides matching TRBD1. With V trimmed by 10 bases and J by 0 bases, 7 bases remained unmatched. CDR3 length equals 14 residues. Germline V gene data show CDR1 as WSHSY and CDR2 as SAAADI. The CDR3 spells CATQGTGANYGYTF. The CDR3 region has the DNA TGCGCCACCCAGGGGACAGGAGCTAACTATGGCTACACCTTC.